Included here is one TCR beta chain sequence, with context. How the authors handled the data: How many nucleated cells were present was estimated from reference gene primer amplification. The method was immunoSEQ multiplex PCR; TCRdb's version includes in-frame clones alone and lacks a portion of them. The D gene and trimming were derived from the DNA, and the V and J assignments and clone size from that table. Among 55,000 to 85,000 clones listed, roughly four fifths were seen once. The sample comes from a study of blood T cell repertoires in COVID-19. In the study overall: The United States, Italy and Spain supplied acute and convalescent COVID-19 samples. The cDNA or gDNA used as material had been derived from T cells, B-cell-depleted T cells, or PBMCs.

The CDR3 consists of 13 residues. CDR1 and CDR2 from the germline V gene are KGHSH and LQKENI. V lost 3 bases and J lost 5, with 8 bases in between. Material: peripheral blood. V is TRBV18 and J is TRBJ2-1, with D perhaps matching TRBD2 (5 bases). This receptor was obtained from an older woman with acute or convalescent COVID-19. The CDR3 DNA reads as TGTGCCAGCTCACCCGGACTGAACAATGAGCAGTTCTTC. It codes for CASSPGLNNEQFF.